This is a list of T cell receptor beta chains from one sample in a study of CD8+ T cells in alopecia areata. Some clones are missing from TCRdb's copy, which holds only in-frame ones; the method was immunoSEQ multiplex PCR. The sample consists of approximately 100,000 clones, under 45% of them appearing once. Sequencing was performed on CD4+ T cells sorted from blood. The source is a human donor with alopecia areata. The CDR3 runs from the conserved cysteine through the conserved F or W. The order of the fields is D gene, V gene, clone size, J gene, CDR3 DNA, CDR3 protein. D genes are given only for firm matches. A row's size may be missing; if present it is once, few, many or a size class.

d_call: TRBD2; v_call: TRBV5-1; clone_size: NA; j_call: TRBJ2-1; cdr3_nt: TGCGCCAGCAGCTTAGCGAGCGGGGGGGCCAATGAGCAGTTCTTC; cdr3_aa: CASSLASGGANEQFF
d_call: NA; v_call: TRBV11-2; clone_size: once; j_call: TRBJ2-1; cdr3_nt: TGTGCCAGCAGCCCTGGAGCTAGCAGCAATGAGCAGTTCTTC; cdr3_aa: CASSPGASSNEQFF
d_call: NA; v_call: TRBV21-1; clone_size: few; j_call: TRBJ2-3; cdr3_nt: TGTGCCAGCAGCGAAGACTTGTGGGACACAGATACGCAGTATTTT; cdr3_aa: CASSEDLWDTDTQYF
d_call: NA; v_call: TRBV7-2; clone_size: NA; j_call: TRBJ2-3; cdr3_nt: TGTGCCAGCAGCGCAGCGCGGGGAGATACGCAGTATTTT; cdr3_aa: CASSAARGDTQYF
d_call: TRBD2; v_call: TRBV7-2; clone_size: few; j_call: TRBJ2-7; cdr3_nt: TGTGCCAGCAGCTCAAGGACTAGCGGGGCCGAGCAGTACTTC; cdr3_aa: CASSSRTSGAEQYF
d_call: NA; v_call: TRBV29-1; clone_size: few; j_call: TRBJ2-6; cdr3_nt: TGCAGCGTTGCTGAATCTGGGGCCAACGTCCTGACTTTC; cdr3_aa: CSVAESGANVLTF
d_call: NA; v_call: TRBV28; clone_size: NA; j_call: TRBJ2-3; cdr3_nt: TGTGCCAGCAGTTTATGGAGACTCAACGTTTCGGCAGATACGCAGTATTTT; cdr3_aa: CASSLWRLNVSADTQYF
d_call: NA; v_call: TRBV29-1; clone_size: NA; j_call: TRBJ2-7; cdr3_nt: TGCAGCGTTGTTATGGGAACCTACGAGCAGTACTTC; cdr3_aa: CSVVMGTYEQYF
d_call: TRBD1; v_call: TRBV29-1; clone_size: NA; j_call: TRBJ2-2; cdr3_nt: TGCAGCACGGGACAGGCCACCGGGGAGCTGTTTTTT; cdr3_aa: CSTGQATGELFF
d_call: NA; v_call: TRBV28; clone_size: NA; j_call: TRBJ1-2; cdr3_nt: TGTGCCAGCAGGCCAGGGCCAGTAGGCTACACCTTC; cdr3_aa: CASRPGPVGYTF
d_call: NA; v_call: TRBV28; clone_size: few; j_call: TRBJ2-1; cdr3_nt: TGTGCCAGCAGAATCCGGGATCTCTCCTACAATGAGCAGTTCTTC; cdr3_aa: CASRIRDLSYNEQFF
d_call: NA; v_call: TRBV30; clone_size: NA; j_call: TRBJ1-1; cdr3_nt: TGTGCCTGGAGCACGTCCCAGAACACTGAAGCTTTCTTT; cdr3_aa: CAWSTSQNTEAFF
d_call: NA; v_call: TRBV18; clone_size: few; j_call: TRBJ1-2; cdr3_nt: TGTGCCAGCTCATACAGGGACGGCGGCTACACCTTC; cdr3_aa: CASSYRDGGYTF
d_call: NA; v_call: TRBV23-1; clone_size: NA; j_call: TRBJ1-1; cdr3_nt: TGCGCCAGCAGTCAATGGCAACAGGGATTGAACACTGAAGCTTTCTTT; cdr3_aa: CASSQWQQGLNTEAFF
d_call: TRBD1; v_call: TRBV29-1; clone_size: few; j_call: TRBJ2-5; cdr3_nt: TGCAGCGTAGCACAGGGGACGGAGACCCAGTACTTC; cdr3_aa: CSVAQGTETQYF
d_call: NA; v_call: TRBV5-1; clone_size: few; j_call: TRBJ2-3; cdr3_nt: TGCGCCAGCAGGGACGGACAGGATACGCAGTATTTT; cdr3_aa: CASRDGQDTQYF
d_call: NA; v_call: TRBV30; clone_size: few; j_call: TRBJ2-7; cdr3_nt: TGTGCCTGGAGTGGACTCTACGAGCAGTACTTC; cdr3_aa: CAWSGLYEQYF
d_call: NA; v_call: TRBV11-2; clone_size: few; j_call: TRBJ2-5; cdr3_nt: TGTGCCAGCAACCCCGGGGGAGGAGAGACCCAGTACTTC; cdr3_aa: CASNPGGGETQYF
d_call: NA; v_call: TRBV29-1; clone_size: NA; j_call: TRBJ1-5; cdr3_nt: TGCAGCGTTGGGGAGGGGAGCAATCAGCCCCAGCATTTT; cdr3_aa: CSVGEGSNQPQHF
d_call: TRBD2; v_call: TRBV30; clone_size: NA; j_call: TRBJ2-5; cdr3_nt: TGTGCCTGGAGTAGCGGGACGACCCAGTACTTC; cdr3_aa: CAWSSGTTQYF
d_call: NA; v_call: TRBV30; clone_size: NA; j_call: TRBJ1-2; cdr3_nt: TGTGCCTGGACAACAGGGAGCGAGGATGGCTACACCTTC; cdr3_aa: CAWTTGSEDGYTF
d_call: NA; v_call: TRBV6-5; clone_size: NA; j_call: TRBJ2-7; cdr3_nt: TGTGCCAGCAGTATCGGGCCCGGAACCTACGAGCAGTACTTC; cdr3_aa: CASSIGPGTYEQYF
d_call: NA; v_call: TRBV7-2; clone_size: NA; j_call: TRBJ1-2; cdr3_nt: TGTGCCAGCAGCCCCGACGGGCAGGGCTACACCTTC; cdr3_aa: CASSPDGQGYTF
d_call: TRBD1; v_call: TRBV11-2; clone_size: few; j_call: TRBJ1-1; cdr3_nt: TGTGCCAGCAGCTTGCTGACAGGGTCAAACACTGAAGCTTTCTTT; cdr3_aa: CASSLLTGSNTEAFF
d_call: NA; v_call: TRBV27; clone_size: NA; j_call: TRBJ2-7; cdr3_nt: TGTGCCAGCAGTTTCGTGGGGGCTCGGACCTACGAGCAGTACTTC; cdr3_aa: CASSFVGARTYEQYF
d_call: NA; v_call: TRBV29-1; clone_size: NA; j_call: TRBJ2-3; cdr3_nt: TGCAGCGTAACCCCCCGGACAGATACGCAGTATTTT; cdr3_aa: CSVTPRTDTQYF
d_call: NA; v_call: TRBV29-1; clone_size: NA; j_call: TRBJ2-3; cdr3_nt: TGCAGCGTTGGGTCAGCCACAGATACGCAGTATTTT; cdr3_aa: CSVGSATDTQYF
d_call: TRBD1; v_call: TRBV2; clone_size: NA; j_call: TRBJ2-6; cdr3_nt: TGTGCCAGCAGTGGGGACAGGGCTGGGGCCAACGTCCTGACTTTC; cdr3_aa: CASSGDRAGANVLTF
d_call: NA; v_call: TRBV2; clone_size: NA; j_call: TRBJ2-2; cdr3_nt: TGTGCCAGCAGGCCGGACACCGGGGAGCTGTTTTTT; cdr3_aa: CASRPDTGELFF
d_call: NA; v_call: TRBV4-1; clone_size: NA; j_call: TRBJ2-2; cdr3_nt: TGCGCCAGCAGCCAAGTAGACGTCACCGGGGAGCTGTTTTTT; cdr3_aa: CASSQVDVTGELFF
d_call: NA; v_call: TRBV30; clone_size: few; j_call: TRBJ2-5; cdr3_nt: TGTGCCTGGAGCCTAGGGGAGACCCAGTACTTC; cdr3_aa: CAWSLGETQYF
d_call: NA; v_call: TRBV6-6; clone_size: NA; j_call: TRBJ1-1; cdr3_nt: TGTGCCAGCAGTTCGAAGGGACGGGGAAACACTGAAGCTTTCTTT; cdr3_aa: CASSSKGRGNTEAFF
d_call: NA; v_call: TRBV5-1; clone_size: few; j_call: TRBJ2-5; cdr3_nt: TGCGCCAGCAGCTTGTCCTTTCAAGAGACCCAGTACTTC; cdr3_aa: CASSLSFQETQYF
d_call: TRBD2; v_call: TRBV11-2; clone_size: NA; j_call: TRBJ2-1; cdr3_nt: TGTGCCAGCAGCTCTGGGACTACTCCCAATGAGCAGTTCTTC; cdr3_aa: CASSSGTTPNEQFF
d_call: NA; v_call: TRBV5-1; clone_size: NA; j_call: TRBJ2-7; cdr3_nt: TGCGCCAGCAAAAACCCTTCAGGGAACGAGCAGTACTTC; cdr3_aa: CASKNPSGNEQYF
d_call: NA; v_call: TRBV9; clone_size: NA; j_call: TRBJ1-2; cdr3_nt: TGTGCCAGCAGCGTAGTGGGGCCAGACTATGGCTACACCTTC; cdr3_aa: CASSVVGPDYGYTF
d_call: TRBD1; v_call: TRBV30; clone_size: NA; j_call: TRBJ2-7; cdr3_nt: TGTGCCTGGAGGGGGACAGGGACCTACGAGCAGTACTTC; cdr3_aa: CAWRGTGTYEQYF
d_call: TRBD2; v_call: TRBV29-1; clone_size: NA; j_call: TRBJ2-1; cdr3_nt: TGCAGCGTTGAAGAGGGGGAGGGCCTAAGGAATGAGCAGTTCTTC; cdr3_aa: CSVEEGEGLRNEQFF
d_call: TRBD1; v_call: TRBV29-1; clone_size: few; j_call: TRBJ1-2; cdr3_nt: TGCAGCGTCGGAAGGACAGGGAACCCTGTCGGCTACACCTTC; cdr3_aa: CSVGRTGNPVGYTF
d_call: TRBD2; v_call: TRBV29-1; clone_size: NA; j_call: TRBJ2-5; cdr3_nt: TGCAGCGTTGAAGCTACACTAGCGGGAGGGCCGGGGGAGACCCAGTACTTC; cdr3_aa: CSVEATLAGGPGETQYF
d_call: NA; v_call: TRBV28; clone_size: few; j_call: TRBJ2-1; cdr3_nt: TGTGCCAGCACCCCGGCTGGGGACCGGTACAATGAGCAGTTCTTC; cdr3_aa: CASTPAGDRYNEQFF
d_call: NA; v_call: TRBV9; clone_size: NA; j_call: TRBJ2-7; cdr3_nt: TGTGCCAGCAGCGTCGCACATGGGGTCACCTACGAGCAGTACTTC; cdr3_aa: CASSVAHGVTYEQYF
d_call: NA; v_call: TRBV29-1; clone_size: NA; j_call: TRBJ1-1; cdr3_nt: TGCAGCGTGATGACCGGGGGAGACACTGAAGCTTTCTTT; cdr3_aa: CSVMTGGDTEAFF
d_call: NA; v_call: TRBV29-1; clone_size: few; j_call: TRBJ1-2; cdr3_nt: TGCAGCGTTGACGAGTGGGCTTATGGCTACACCTTC; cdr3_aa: CSVDEWAYGYTF
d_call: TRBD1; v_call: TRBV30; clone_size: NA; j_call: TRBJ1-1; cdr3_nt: TGTGCCTGGGACAGGGGGAGGAACACTGAAGCTTTCTTT; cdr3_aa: CAWDRGRNTEAFF
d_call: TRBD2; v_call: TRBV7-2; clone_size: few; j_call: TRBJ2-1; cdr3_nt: TGTGCCAGCAGCTTAATGCGGGAGGGCCTGTTCAATGAGCAGTTCTTC; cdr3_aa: CASSLMREGLFNEQFF
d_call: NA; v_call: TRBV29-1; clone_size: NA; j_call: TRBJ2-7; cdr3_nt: TGCAGCGTTGGAGGGGTCCTCTCCTACGAGCAGTACTTC; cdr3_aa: CSVGGVLSYEQYF
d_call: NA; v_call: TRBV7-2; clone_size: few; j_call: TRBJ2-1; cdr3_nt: TGTGCCAGCAGCGTAGGCGAGGGCTATGAGCAGTTCTTC; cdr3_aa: CASSVGEGYEQFF
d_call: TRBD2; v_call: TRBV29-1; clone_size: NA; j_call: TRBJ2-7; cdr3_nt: TGCAGCGCCACTAGCGGAGCTAAGGACGAGCAGTACTTC; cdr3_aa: CSATSGAKDEQYF
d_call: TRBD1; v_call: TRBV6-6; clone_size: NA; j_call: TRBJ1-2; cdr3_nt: TGTGCCAGCAGTTACTTGGGACAGGGAGACTATGGCTACACCTTC; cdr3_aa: CASSYLGQGDYGYTF
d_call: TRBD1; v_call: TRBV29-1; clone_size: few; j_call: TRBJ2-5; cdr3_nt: TGCAGCGTTGAACGCCGGGACAGGGCCAAACAAGAGACCCAGTACTTC; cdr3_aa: CSVERRDRAKQETQYF
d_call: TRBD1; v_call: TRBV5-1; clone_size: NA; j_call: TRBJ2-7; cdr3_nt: TGCGCCAGCAGTTCCGGGACAGGTCGCTACGAGCAGTACTTC; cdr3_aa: CASSSGTGRYEQYF
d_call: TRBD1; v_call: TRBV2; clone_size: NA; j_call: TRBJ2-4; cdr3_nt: TGTGCCAGCAGTACAGGGGTGAGGGGAACCATTCAGTACTTC; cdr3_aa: CASSTGVRGTIQYF
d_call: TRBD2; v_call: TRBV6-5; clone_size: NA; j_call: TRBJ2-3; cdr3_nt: TGTGCCAGCAGCCTCGGACTAGCGGGAGTACATACGCAGTATTTT; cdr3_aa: CASSLGLAGVHTQYF
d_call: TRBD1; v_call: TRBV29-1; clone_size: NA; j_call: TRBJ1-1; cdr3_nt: TGCAGCGCTGACAGGGGGACTGAAGCTTTCTTT; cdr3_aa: CSADRGTEAFF
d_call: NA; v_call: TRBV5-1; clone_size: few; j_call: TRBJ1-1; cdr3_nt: TGCGCCAGCAGCTCGGCGACGGTAAACACTGAAGCTTTCTTT; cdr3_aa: CASSSATVNTEAFF
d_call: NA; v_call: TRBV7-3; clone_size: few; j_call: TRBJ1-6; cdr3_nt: TGTGCCAGCAGCTTGGACGGATATAATTCACCCCTCCACTTT; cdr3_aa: CASSLDGYNSPLHF
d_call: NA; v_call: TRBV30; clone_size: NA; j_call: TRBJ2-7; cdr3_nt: TGTGCCTGGATTACCCCCCGCAGTTACGAGCAGTACTTC; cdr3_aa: CAWITPRSYEQYF
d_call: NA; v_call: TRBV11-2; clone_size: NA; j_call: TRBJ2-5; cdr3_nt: TGTGCCAGCAGCTTGGCGGGGGCCCAGGAGACCCAGTACTTC; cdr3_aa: CASSLAGAQETQYF
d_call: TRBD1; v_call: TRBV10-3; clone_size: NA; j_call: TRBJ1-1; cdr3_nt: TGTGCCATCAGTGAGTCGGGACAGGGGGGAACTGAAGCTTTCTTT; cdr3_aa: CAISESGQGGTEAFF